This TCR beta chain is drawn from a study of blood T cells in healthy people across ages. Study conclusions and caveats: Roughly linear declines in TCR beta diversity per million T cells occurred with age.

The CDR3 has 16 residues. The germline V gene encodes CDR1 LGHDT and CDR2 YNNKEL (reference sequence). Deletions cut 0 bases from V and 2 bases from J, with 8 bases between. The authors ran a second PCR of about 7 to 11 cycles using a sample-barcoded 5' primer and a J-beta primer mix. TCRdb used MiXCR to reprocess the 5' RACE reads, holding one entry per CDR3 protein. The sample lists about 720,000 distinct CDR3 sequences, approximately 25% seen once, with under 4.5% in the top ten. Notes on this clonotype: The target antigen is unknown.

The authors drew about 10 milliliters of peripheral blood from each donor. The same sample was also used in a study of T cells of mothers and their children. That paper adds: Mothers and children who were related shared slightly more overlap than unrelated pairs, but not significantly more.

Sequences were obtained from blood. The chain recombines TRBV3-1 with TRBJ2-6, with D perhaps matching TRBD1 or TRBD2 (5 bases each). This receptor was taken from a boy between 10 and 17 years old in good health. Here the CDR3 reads CASSQEGVTGANVLTF. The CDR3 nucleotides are TGTGCCAGCAGCCAAGAGGGGGTCACTGGGGCCAACGTCCTGACTTTC.